This T cell receptor beta chain derives from a study of beta chain features in type 1 diabetes (dated by TCRdb to 2017 to 2018). Background for the entire study: Mean age, gender distribution, total cell number and subset yield did not differ between patients and healthy donors. A total of roughly 100 million sorted cells were examined across all samples, and the number of cells per subset was strongly correlated with RNA yield. The study compared the TCRB repertoires of sorted circulating CD4+ T cell subsets in recently diagnosed type 1 diabetes patients with those in matched healthy donors. Whereas all 28 donors provided naive and central memory subsets, regulatory and stem cell-like memory subsets were isolated from just 8 patients and roughly eight healthy donors.

Taken from cysteine to phenylalanine, the CDR3 has 16 residues. Only the CDR3 region is kept as DNA, spanning 48 bases read in frame from base 1. V was cut back by 2 bases and J by 3 bases, leaving a gap of 17 bases between them. In regard to this clone: Its specific antigen is unknown. Base quality data are lacking; no much larger clone is found one base away.

The full study reports these points: In all four CD4+ subsets, TCRB CDR3 length was moderately but significantly shorter in type 1 diabetes patients. Fewer insertions and more nucleotide deletions at VDJ recombination sites were observed in patients with type 1 diabetes, implying thymic rearrangement abnormalities. Shorter templates might have been favored by PCR, but patient and control samples were amplified and corrected together, so both groups would have been affected equally by any skew. Because small numbers of individuals were included in the HLA sub-analyses, any influence of HLA type on TCRB rearrangement was left unresolved. Because cDNA was sequenced instead of genomic DNA, activated cells with high expression could be over-represented, although the groups did not differ in activation or CD3 levels. Naive, central memory and regulatory TCRB repertoires appeared to be more alike among patients than among healthy donors.

All of the isolated RNA was reverse transcribed with the High Capacity cDNA Reverse Transcription Kit, so expressed TCRB transcripts were sequenced. Naive, central memory and regulatory T cell samples underwent deep immunoSEQ sequencing, averaging roughly 3.4 million total reads per sample. Sorted cells were lysed in RLT buffer and RNA was extracted with DNase-treated RNeasy Micro or Mini kits, depending on cell number. To prevent cross-contamination, each cell subset was processed individually, whereas patient and healthy donor samples were processed jointly. The immunoSEQ multiplex PCR was used to amplify TCRB sequences from cDNA, generating 87-bp fragments that spanned the CDR3 region. The amplicons were sequenced using the Illumina HiSeq platform. The paper's processing steps were these. PCR bias was corrected computationally using synthetic template baselines, and reads within Hamming distance 2 were collapsed, with unmergeable singletons discarded. Reads were aligned against IMGT to assign V, D and J genes, CDR3 length and insertions or deletions at six rearrangement sites. Clonotype counts were normalized to sorted cell number within each subset before computing true diversity and Gini coefficients with the tcR R package. Repertoire sharing was quantified using the overlap coefficient calculated on TCRB nucleotide sequences. Out-of-frame TCRB sequences from naive cells were analyzed to stand in for the pre-selection repertoire. TCRdb provides this immuneACCESS table in a form limited to in-frame rearrangements. Some clones are lacking; in checked studies, under half of them reflect an unresolved V gene, and why the rest are absent is not known. The D gene and trimming were derived from the DNA, and the V and J assignments and clone size from that table. Counted in this sample were 680,000 or so clones; roughly a sixth of them appeared once. The top ten hold approximately 0.093% of the sample.

A single peripheral blood draw of about 116 mL on average was collected from each donor into heparinised tubes. Naive, central memory, regulatory and stem cell-like memory CD4+ T cells were sorted on a BD FACSAria II using a panel including CD45RO, CCR7, CD25, CD127, CD95 and CD27. A purity above 95% was achieved for all sorted populations. PBMCs were isolated right away by Lymphoprep density gradient centrifugation and were stained directly, without culture. Samples were stained and sorted in pairs, with one healthy donor and one patient per experiment, so that batch effects were minimized. The chain was built from TRBV23-1 and TRBJ2-7, with the D gene not clear enough to name. TRBV23-1 is reported as an ORF; its role is uncertain. This receptor was identified in a man aged 18 to 30 in good health. Sequenced: naive CD4+ T cells from blood. This specimen's cell subset or site label, interpreted: true naive CD4+ T cells. The CDR3 region has the sequence CASSQRLDAANYEQYF. The DNA is as follows: TGCGCCAGCAGTCAACGCCTCGACGCAGCCAACTACGAGCAGTACTTC.